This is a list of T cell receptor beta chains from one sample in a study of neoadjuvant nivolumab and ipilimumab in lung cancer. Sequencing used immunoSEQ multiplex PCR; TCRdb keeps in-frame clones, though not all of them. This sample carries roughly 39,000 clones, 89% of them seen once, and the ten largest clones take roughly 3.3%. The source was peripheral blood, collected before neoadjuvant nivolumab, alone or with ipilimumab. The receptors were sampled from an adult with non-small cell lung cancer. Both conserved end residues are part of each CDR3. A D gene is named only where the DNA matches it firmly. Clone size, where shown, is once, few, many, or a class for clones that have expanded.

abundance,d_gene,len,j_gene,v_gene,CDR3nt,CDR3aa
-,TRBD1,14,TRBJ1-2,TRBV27,TGTGCCAGCAGATTTCGGGACAGGGAAGATGGCTACACCTTC,CASRFRDREDGYTF
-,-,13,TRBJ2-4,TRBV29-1,TGCAGTCACCTTGACGGGCCCAAAAACATTCAGTACTTC,CSHLDGPKNIQYF
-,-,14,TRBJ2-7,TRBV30,TGTGCCTGGAGTGTAATAGGCCTCCCCTACGAGCAGTACTTC,CAWSVIGLPYEQYF
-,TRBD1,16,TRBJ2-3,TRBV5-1,TGCGCCAGCCGGAAATCGGGGACAGGGGGCTTGGATACGCAGTATTTT,CASRKSGTGGLDTQYF
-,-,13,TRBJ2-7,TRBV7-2,TGTGCCAGCAGCTTGACAGCTACCTACGAGCAGTACTTC,CASSLTATYEQYF
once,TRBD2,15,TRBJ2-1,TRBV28,TGTGCCAGCAGTTTTTCCCGGGAGGGCGGCCATGAGCAGTTCTTC,CASSFSREGGHEQFF
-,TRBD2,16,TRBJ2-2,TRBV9,TGTGCCAGCAGCCTCGGGACTAGCGCGAACACCGGGGAGCTGTTTTTT,CASSLGTSANTGELFF
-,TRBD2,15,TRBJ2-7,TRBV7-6,TGTGCCAGCAGCCTGACTAGCGGGGGTCCGTACGAGCAGTACTTC,CASSLTSGGPYEQYF
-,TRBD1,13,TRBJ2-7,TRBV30,TGTGCCTGGAGTGTCCTAGCCCAGGGGGATCAGTACTTC,CAWSVLAQGDQYF
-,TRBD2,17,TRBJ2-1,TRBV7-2,TGTGCCAGCAATGGGGGGCTGCGACTAGCGGTCGACAATGAGCAGTTCTTC,CASNGGLRLAVDNEQFF
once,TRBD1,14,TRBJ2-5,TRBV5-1,TGCGCCAGCAGCTTGGGGGGACAGTCGTCGACCCAGTACTTC,CASSLGGQSSTQYF
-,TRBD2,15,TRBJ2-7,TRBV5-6,TGTGCCAGCAGCTCGGGGGGAAGCGAGTCCTACGAGCAGTACTTC,CASSSGGSESYEQYF
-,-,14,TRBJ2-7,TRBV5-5,TGTGCCAGCAGCTTGTCAGGAAACTCCTACGAGCAGTACTTC,CASSLSGNSYEQYF
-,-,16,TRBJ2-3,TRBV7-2,TGTGCCAGCAGCTTATGGGGAAATAAGGGGACAGATACGCAGTATTTT,CASSLWGNKGTDTQYF
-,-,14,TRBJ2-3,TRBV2,TGTGCCACCGCCCTCGGGTCACAAACAGATACGCAGTATTTT,CATALGSQTDTQYF
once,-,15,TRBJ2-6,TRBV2,TGTGCCAGCAGTGTTGGGGGCTCTGGGGCCAACGTCCTGACTTTC,CASSVGGSGANVLTF
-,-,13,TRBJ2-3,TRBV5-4,TGTGCCAGCAGCATAGATTACACAGATACGCAGTATTTT,CASSIDYTDTQYF
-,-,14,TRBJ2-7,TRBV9,TGTGCCAGCAGCGTAGCGCAATGGGCCGGGCGGCAGTACTTC,CASSVAQWAGRQYF
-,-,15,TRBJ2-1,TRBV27,TGTGCCAGCAGTTTATCGCCCATTCCCGCCAATGAGCAGTTCTTC,CASSLSPIPANEQFF
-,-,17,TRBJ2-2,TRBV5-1,TGCGCCAGCAGCCTCCGACGGGCGCACGCGAACACCGGGGAGCTGTTTTTT,CASSLRRAHANTGELFF
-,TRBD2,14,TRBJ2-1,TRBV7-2,TGTGCCAGCGGCCTAGCGGGACCAAGGAATGAGCAGTTCTTC,CASGLAGPRNEQFF
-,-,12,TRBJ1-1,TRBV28,TGTGCCAGCAGTTACAGGAACACTGAAGCTTTCTTT,CASSYRNTEAFF
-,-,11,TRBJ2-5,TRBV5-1,TGCGCCAGCAGACTCCAAGAGACCCAGTACTTC,CASRLQETQYF
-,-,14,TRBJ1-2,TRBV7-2,TGTGCCAGCAGCCCCTGGGAGGTTAACTATGGCTACACCTTC,CASSPWEVNYGYTF
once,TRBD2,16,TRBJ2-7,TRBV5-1,TGCGCCAGCAGCTTGGATTTAGCGGGCCAATCCTACGAGCAGTACTTC,CASSLDLAGQSYEQYF
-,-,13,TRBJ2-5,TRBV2,TGTGCCAGCAGTTCCGACAGAGAAGAGACCCAGTACTTC,CASSSDREETQYF
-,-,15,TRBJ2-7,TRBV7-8,TGTGCCAGCAGCCCGGAGCTAACGAGTGGCTACGAGCAGTACTTC,CASSPELTSGYEQYF
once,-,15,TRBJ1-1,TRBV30,TGTGCCTGGAGTGTCAGGACAGACCCGAACACTGAAGCTTTCTTT,CAWSVRTDPNTEAFF
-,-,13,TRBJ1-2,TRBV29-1,TGCAGCGTTTACAGAGACCTCAACTATGGCTACACCTTC,CSVYRDLNYGYTF
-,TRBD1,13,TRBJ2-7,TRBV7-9,TGTGCCAGCAGCGGACAGGACCCCTACGAGCAGTACTTC,CASSGQDPYEQYF
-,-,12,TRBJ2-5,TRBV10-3,TGTGCCACCCGGGACATACAAGAGACCCAGTACTTC,CATRDIQETQYF
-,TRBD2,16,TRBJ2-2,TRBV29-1,TGCAGCGTTGTGGGCCTAGCGGGAGACCGCACCGGGGAGCTGTTTTTT,CSVVGLAGDRTGELFF
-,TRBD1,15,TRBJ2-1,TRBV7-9,TGTGCCAGCAGTCCAGGGACAGGGAGTAACAATGAGCAGTTCTTC,CASSPGTGSNNEQFF
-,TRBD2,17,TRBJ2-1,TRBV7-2,TGTGCCAGCAGCCAAGGGACTAGCCCCTTCATTAACAATGAGCAGTTCTTC,CASSQGTSPFINNEQFF
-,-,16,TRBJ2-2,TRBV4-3,TGCGCCAGCAGCGGAACAAGCTTACCGAACACCGGGGAGCTGTTTTTT,CASSGTSLPNTGELFF
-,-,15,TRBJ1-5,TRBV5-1,TGCGCCAGCAGCCCCACCGGGGCAGACAATCAGCCCCAGCATTTT,CASSPTGADNQPQHF
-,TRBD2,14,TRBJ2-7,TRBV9,TGTGCCAGCAGCCGACTAGCGGAGGACTACGAGCAGTACTTC,CASSRLAEDYEQYF
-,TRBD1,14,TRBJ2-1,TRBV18,TGTGCCAGCTCGTCCGGGACAGGGCGCAATGAGCAGTTCTTC,CASSSGTGRNEQFF
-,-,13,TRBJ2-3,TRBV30,TGTGCCTGGACCAAGGGGACGACAGATACGCAGTATTTT,CAWTKGTTDTQYF
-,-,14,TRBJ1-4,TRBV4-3,TGCGCCAGCAGCCAAGAGGTCTCCTATGAAAAACTGTTTTTT,CASSQEVSYEKLFF
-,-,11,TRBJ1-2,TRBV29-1,TGCAGCGTTGGGGACAACTATGGCTACACCTTC,CSVGDNYGYTF
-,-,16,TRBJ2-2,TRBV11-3,TGTGCCAGCAGCTTAGATCCGGGAGCGAACACCGGGGAGCTGTTTTTT,CASSLDPGANTGELFF
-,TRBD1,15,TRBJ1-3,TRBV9,TGTGCCAGCAGCGTGCAGGGGGCGGAAGGAAACACCATATATTTT,CASSVQGAEGNTIYF
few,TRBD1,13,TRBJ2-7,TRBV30,TGTGCCTGGCTAGGGACAGGGGGGCGTGAGCAGTACTTC,CAWLGTGGREQYF
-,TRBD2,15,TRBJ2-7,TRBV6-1,TGTGCCAGCAGTGAACCTAGCGGGAGGGATAACGAGCAGTACTTC,CASSEPSGRDNEQYF
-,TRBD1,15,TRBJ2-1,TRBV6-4,TGTGCCAGCAGTGACGGGACAGGGGGCAGCGATGAGCAGTTCTTC,CASSDGTGGSDEQFF
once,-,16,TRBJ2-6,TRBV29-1,TGCAGCGTTGAAGGGTCTGTCCGCTCTGGGGCCAACGTCCTGACTTTC,CSVEGSVRSGANVLTF
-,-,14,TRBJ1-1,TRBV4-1,TGCGCCAGCAGCCAACAGCGAATGAACACTGAAGCTTTCTTT,CASSQQRMNTEAFF
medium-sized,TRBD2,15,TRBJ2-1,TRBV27,TGTGCCAGCAGTGTCGCTAGCGGGGACTACAATGAGCAGTTCTTC,CASSVASGDYNEQFF
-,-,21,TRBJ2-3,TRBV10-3,TGTGCCATCAGTGACCAAAAGGAGGGATTAGGGTTGTGGGGTGGCACAGATACGCAGTATTTT,CAISDQKEGLGLWGGTDTQYF
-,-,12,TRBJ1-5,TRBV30,TGTGCCTGGGGTTACTCCAATCAGCCCCAGCATTTT,CAWGYSNQPQHF
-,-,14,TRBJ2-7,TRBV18,TGTGCCAGCTCACCACCAGGTATAACCTACGAGCAGTACTTC,CASSPPGITYEQYF
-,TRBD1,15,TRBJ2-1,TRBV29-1,TGCAGCGTTGAAGGCCGGGACAGGGTTAACAATGAGCAGTTCTTC,CSVEGRDRVNNEQFF
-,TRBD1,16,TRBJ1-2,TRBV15,TGTGCCACCAGCGGAAAAGAGGACAGGGGCAACTATGGCTACACCTTC,CATSGKEDRGNYGYTF
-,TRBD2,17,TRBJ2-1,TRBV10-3,TGTGCCATCAGGGATACAAAATTAGCGGGAGGTAGTAATGAGCAGTTCTTC,CAIRDTKLAGGSNEQFF